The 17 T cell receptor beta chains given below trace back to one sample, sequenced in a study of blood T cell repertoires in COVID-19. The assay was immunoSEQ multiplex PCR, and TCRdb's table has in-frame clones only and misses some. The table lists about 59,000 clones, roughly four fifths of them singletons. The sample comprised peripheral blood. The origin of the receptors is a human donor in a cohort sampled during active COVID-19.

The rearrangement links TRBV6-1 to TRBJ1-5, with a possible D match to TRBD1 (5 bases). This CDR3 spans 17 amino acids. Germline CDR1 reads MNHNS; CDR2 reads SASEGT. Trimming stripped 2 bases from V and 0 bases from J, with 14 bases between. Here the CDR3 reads CASSEKGGALSNQPQHF. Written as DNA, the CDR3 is TGTGCCAGCAGTGAAAAAGGAGGGGCTCTTAGCAATCAGCCCCAGCATTTT.

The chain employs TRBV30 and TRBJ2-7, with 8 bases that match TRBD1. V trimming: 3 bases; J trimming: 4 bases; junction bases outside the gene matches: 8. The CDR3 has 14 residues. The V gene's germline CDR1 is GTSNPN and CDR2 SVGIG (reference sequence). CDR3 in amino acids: CAWRGQGPAYEQYF. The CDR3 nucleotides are TGTGCCTGGAGAGGACAGGGACCCGCGTACGAGCAGTACTTC.

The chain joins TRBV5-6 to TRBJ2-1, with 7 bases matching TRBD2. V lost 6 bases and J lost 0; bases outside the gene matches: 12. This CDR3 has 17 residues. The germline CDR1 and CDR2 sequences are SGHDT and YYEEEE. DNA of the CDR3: TGTGCCAGCAATAAGTGGAAGCGGGATTTCTCCTACAATGAGCAGTTCTTC. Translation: CASNKWKRDFSYNEQFF.

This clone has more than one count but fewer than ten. CDR3 region: CASSLTSNHEQYF. DNA of the CDR3: TGTGCCAGCAGCTTAACCTCTAACCACGAGCAGTACTTC. The chain couples TRBV7-2 to TRBJ2-7; D is unclear. The ends were cut back, 2 bases at V and 5 bases at J, with 10 bases in the middle. The CDR3 runs 13 residues. Germline-derived CDR1 and CDR2 are SGHTA and FQGNSA.

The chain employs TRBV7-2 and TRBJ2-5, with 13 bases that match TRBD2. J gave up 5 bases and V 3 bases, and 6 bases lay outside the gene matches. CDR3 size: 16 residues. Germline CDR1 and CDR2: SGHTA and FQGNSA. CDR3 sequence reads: CASSFPGTSGKETQYF. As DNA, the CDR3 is TGTGCCAGCAGCTTCCCCGGGACTAGCGGGAAGGAGACCCAGTACTTC.

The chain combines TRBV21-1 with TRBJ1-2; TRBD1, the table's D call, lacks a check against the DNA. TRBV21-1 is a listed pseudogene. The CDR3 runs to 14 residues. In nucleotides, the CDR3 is TGTGCCAGTCGGACAGGGGGCGCGTACTATGGCTACACCTTC. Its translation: CASRTGGAYYGYTF.

CDR3 in DNA: TGTGCCAGCAGAGCCCCGGGACAGCATAATTCACCCCTCCACTTT. Amino acid sequence: CASRAPGQHNSPLHF. The chain combines TRBV7-9 with TRBJ1-6; 7 bases are a match to TRBD1. The CDR3 consists of 15 residues. Per the germline V gene, CDR1 is SEHNR and CDR2 is FQNEAQ (reference sequence). Trimming removed 6 bases from V and 5 bases from J; junction bases left unmatched: 7.

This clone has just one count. CDR3 nucleotides: TGCGCCAGCAGCTTGGGTGCCAGGGGTAATGAAAAACTGTTTTTT. Translation: CASSLGARGNEKLFF. The J gene is TRBJ1-4, the V gene TRBV5-1, with TRBD1 as a possible D gene (6 bases). The V end lost 0 bases, the J end lost 4 bases, and 10 bases lay between the germline ends. Germline CDR1 is SGHRS and CDR2 is YFSETQ. The CDR3 runs 15 residues.

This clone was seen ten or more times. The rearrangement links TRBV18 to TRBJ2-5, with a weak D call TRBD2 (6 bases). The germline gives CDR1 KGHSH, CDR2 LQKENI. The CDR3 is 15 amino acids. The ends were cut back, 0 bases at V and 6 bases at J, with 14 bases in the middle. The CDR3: CASSPPGGPKKTQYF. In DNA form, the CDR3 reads TGTGCCAGCTCACCACCGGGGGGACCGAAAAAGACCCAGTACTTC.

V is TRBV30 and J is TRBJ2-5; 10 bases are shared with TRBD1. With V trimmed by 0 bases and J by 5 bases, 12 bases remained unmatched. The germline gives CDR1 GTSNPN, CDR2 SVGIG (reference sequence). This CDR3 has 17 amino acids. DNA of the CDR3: TGTGCCTGGAGTGTAACCGGGACAGGGGCGTTGGGTGAGACCCAGTACTTC. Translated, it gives CAWSVTGTGALGETQYF.

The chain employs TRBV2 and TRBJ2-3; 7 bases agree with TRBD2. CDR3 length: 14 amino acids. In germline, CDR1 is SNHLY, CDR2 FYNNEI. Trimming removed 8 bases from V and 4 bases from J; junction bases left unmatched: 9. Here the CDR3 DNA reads TGTGCCAGCTTCGCGGGGGAGATCGCAGATACGCAGTATTTT. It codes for CASFAGEIADTQYF.

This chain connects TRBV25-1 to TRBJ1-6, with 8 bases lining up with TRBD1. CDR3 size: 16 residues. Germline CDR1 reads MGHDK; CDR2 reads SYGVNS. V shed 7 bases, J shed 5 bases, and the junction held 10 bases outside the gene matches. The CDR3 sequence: CASTNLPGQDNSPLHF. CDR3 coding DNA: TGTGCCAGCACCAATCTCCCGGGACAGGATAATTCACCCCTCCACTTT.

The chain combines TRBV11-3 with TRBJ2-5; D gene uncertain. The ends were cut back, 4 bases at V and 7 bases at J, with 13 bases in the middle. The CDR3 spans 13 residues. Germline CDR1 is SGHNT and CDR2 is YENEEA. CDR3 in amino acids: CASSSQSRGTQYF. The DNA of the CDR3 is TGTGCCAGCAGCTCACAGAGTCGTGGGACCCAGTACTTC.

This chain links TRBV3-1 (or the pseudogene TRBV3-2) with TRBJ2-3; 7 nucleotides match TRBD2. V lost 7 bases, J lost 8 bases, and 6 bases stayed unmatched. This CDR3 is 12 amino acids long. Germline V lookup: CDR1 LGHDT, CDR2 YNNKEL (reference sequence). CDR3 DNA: TGTGCCAGCACCGGGGAGGGAGCTACGCAGTATTTT. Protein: CASTGEGATQYF.

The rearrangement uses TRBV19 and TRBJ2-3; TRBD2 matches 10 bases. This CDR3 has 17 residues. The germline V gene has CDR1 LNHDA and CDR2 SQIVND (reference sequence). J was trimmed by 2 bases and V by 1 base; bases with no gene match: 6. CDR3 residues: CASSIVLAGHSTDTQYF. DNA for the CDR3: TGTGCCAGTAGTATAGTACTAGCGGGGCACTCCACAGATACGCAGTATTTT.

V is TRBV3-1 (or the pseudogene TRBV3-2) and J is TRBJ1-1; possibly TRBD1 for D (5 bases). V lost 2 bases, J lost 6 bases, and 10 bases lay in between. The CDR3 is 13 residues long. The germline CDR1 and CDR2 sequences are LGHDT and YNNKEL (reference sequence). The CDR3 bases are TGTGCCAGCAGCCAACGGGGGGGAGCTGAAGCTTTCTTT. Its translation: CASSQRGGAEAFF.

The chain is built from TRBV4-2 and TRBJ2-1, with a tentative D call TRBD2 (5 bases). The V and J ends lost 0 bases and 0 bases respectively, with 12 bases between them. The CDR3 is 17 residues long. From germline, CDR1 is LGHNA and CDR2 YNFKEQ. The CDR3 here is CASSQESAGPSYNEQFF. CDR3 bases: TGTGCCAGCAGCCAAGAATCGGCGGGTCCCTCCTACAATGAGCAGTTCTTC.